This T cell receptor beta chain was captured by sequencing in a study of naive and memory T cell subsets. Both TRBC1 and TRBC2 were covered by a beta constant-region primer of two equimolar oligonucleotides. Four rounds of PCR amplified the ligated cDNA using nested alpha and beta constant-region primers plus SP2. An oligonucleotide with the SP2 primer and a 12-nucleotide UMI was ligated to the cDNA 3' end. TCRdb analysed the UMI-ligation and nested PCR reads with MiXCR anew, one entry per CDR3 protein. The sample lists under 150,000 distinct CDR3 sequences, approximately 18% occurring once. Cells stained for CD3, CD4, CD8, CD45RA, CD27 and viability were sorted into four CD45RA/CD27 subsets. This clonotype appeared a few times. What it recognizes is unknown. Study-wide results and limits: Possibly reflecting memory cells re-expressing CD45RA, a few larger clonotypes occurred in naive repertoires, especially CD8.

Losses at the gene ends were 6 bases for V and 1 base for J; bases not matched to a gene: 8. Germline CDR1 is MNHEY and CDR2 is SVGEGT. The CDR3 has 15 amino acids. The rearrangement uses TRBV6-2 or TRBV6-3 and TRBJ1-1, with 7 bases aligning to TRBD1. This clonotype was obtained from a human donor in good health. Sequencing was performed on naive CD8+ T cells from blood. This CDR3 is CASSVGTAQNTEAFF. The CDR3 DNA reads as TGTGCCAGCAGCGTCGGGACAGCCCAGAACACTGAAGCTTTCTTT.